The 25 T cell receptor beta chains in this list originate from one sample, sequenced in a study of vaccination and CD4 T cells after COVID-19 (dated 2022 in TCRdb). The antigens these receptors bind are not known. Library generation was performed with PCR. The data were produced on an Illumina iSeq 100. DNA from cultured CD4+ T cells was subjected to TCR sequencing with the Oncomine TCR Beta short-read assay at the Johns Hopkins FTIC core. TCRdb passed the public sequencing reads through fastp at Q25 and MiXCR, retaining productive beta sequences. All rows with the same CDR3 protein become a single entry with the most common DNA and genes. This sample gives about 27,000 distinct CDR3 sequences in total; approximately 62% of them show up just once. The ten largest clones add up to about 15% of the sample. Sample treatment or condition, as interpreted from the label and publication: roughly 11-day PBMC culture with coronavirus spike peptide pools or control peptides (ViraFEST assay).

Sequences were derived from CD4+ T cells from blood, cultured in vitro, sampled after SARS-CoV-2 vaccination. These receptors were obtained from a human donor who received a COVID-19 vaccine.

The V gene is TRBV11-3, the J gene TRBJ2-3; D might be TRBD2 (6 bases). Germline CDR1 reads SGHNT; CDR2 reads YENEEA. The CDR3 totals 16 residues. Trimming removed 3 bases at V and 3 bases at J, with 16 bases between. The CDR3 loop reads CASSFGGWGKTDTQYF. CDR3 DNA: TGTGCCAGCAGCTTCGGAGGGTGGGGGAAGACAGATACGCAGTATTTT.

V gene TRBV20-1 combines with J gene TRBJ1-3, with 11 bases aligning to TRBD1. Germline loops: CDR1 DFQATT, CDR2 SNEGSKA (reference sequence). V gave up 1 base and J gave up 0 bases; unmatched junction bases: 5. The CDR3 consists of 17 residues. The CDR3 protein is CSARVTGTGGSGNTIYF. CDR3 bases: TGCAGTGCTAGAGTCACCGGGACAGGGGGCTCTGGAAACACCATATATTTT.

The J gene is TRBJ2-7, the V gene TRBV20-1, with TRBD2 matching over 9 bases. The CDR3 extends over 16 amino acids. Germline CDR1 is DFQATT and CDR2 is SNEGSKA (reference sequence). V shed 4 bases and J 5 bases; nucleotides not matched to a gene: 15. CDR3 protein: CSATLRGGHNPNEQYF. For the CDR3, the DNA is TGCAGTGCTACCCTGCGGGGGGGCCACAATCCCAACGAGCAGTACTTC.

A note on this clonotype: No conserved phenylalanine or tryptophan ends this CDR3, so it is likely a read error. The chain is built from TRBV2 and TRBJ2-3, with D perhaps being TRBD1 or TRBD2 (5 bases each). Germline values: CDR1 SNHLY, CDR2 FYNNEI. The CDR3 extends over 20 amino acids. Trimming removed 6 bases at V and 2 bases at J, with 30 bases between. The CDR3 here is CASRGGVRLVGETPTDTQYI. The DNA for the CDR3 is TGTGCCAGCAGAGGCGGAGTCCGGCTAGTGGGGGAAACTCCCACAGATACGCAGTATATT.

The CDR3 sequence is CASSDSFAAGEETQYF. The CDR3 DNA follows: TGTGCCAGCAGTGACTCATTCGCGGCAGGGGAAGAGACCCAGTACTTC. The chain combines TRBV6-4 with TRBJ2-5, with a tentative D call TRBD1 (6 bases). V dropped 0 bases and J dropped 3 bases, with 14 bases sitting between them. This CDR3 comprises 16 residues. Germline V gene sequence: CDR1 MRHNA, CDR2 SNTAGT.

The rearrangement joins TRBV20-1 to TRBJ1-3; D unclear. The germline gives CDR1 DFQATT, CDR2 SNEGSKA (reference sequence). V was shortened by 3 bases and J by 4 bases, with 16 bases between the two germline ends. This CDR3 is 15 amino acids long. CDR3 nucleotides: TGCAGTGCTAGTCGGGCCCCAAGTTCAGGAAACACCATATATTTT. Its protein product is CSASRAPSSGNTIYF.

This chain links TRBV19 with TRBJ2-6; 9 bases are shared with TRBD1. V lost 5 bases to trimming and J lost 2 bases; unmatched junction nucleotides: 7. Germline loops: CDR1 LNHDA, CDR2 SQIVND (reference sequence). CDR3 size: 17 residues. CDR3 in DNA: TGTGCCAGTAGTCCGCGACAGGGGGGAACTGGGGCCAACGTCCTGACTTTC. Amino acids: CASSPRQGGTGANVLTF.

The rearrangement links TRBV2 to TRBJ1-5, with D hard to call. The germline CDR1 and CDR2 sequences are SNHLY and FYNNEI. CDR3 length: 14 residues. V was shortened by 2 bases and J by 5 bases, with 10 bases between the two germline ends. CDR3 protein: CASSETVPYQPQHF. CDR3 coding DNA: TGTGCCAGCAGTGAAACCGTCCCATATCAGCCCCAGCATTTT.

This rearrangement joins TRBV27 to TRBJ2-5, with TRBD1 matching over 8 bases. Per germline, CDR1 MNHEY and CDR2 SMNVEV (reference sequence). V lost 4 bases and J lost 5; bases outside the gene matches: 9. CDR3 size: 15 residues. CDR3 nucleotide sequence: TGTGCCAGCAGTTCACCGGGACAGGTCATGGAGACCCAGTACTTC. Amino acid sequence: CASSSPGQVMETQYF.

The chain combines TRBV2 with TRBJ2-7, with TRBD2 as a possible D gene (6 bases). The CDR3 extends over 13 amino acids. Trimming pared 7 bases from V and 4 bases from J, leaving 14 bases between. Germline CDR1 and CDR2: SNHLY and FYNNEI. Here the CDR3 DNA reads TGTGCCAGCAACCGGGACGGACTATACGAGCAGTACTTC. Translation gives CASNRDGLYEQYF. Drawing the rest from reference TRBV2 and TRBJ2-7, the complete variable domain is EPEVTQTPSHQVTQMGQEVILRCVPISNHLYFYWYRQILGQKVEFLVSFYNNEISEKSEIFDDQFSVERPDGSNFTLKIRSTKLEDSAMYFCASNRDGLYEQYFGPGTRLTVT.

The V gene is TRBV20-1, the J gene TRBJ1-2; a weak D match, TRBD1 (6 bases). The V and J ends lost 3 bases and 0 bases respectively, with 17 bases between them. The germline gives CDR1 DFQATT, CDR2 SNEGSKA (reference sequence). The CDR3 extends over 16 amino acids. The DNA of the CDR3 is TGCAGTGCTAGCTTGGGGGCTCTAATTTCTAACTATGGCTACACCTTC. The encoded protein is CSASLGALISNYGYTF.

This chain connects TRBV12-3 or TRBV12-4 to TRBJ2-2; D gene unclear. The CDR3 totals 15 residues. The V end lost 5 bases, the J end lost 3 bases, and 13 bases lay between the germline ends. The CDR3 region has the DNA TGTGCCAGCAGTCCCAGTCACAGATACACCGGGGAGCTGTTTTTT. Translating gives CASSPSHRYTGELFF.

This sequence joins TRBV7-9 and TRBJ2-2; D is ambiguous. The CDR3 is 14 residues long. Trimming shortened V by 1 base and J by 1 base, and 4 bases separated the two germline ends. CDR1 and CDR2 (germline): SEHNR, FQNEAQ (reference sequence). The CDR3 nucleotides are TGTGCCAGCAGCTTAGGCGGGAACACCGGGGAGCTGTTTTTT. Its translation: CASSLGGNTGELFF.

The chain joins TRBV11-3 to TRBJ2-4; D tentatively fits TRBD1 or TRBD2 (6 bases each). Deletions cut 5 bases from V and 0 bases from J, with 11 bases between. CDR1 is SGHNT, CDR2 YENEEA, per germline. This CDR3 is 15 amino acids long. In nucleotides, the CDR3 is TGTGCCAGCAGCCATGGGGGGCCAGCCAAAAACATTCAGTACTTC. Translated, it gives CASSHGGPAKNIQYF. The full variable domain, in which reference TRBV11-3 and TRBJ2-4 provide the parts outside the CDR3, is EAGVVQSPRYKIIEKKQPVAFWCNPISGHNTLYWYLQNLGQGPELLIRYENEEAVDDSQLPKDRFSAERLKGVDSTLKIQPAELGDSAVYLCASSHGGPAKNIQYFGAGTRLSVL.

The CDR3 sequence: CSARSRTSGSYNEQFF. The CDR3 bases are TGCAGTGCTAGATCGAGGACTAGCGGCTCCTACAATGAGCAGTTCTTC. The chain has TRBV20-1 and TRBJ2-1, with TRBD2 matching over 10 bases. This CDR3 is 16 amino acids long. CDR1 and CDR2 from the germline V gene are DFQATT and SNEGSKA (reference sequence). V shed 2 bases, J shed 0 bases, and the junction held 4 bases outside the gene matches.

The V and J genes are TRBV11-2 and TRBJ1-3; D uncertain. Germline CDR1 reads SGHAT; CDR2 reads FQNNGV. Deletions cut 5 bases from V and 7 bases from J, with 18 bases between. The CDR3 loop spans 15 amino acids. The CDR3 sequence: CASSQDGRRDNTIYF. In nucleotides, the CDR3 is TGTGCCAGCAGCCAGGACGGACGGAGGGATAACACCATATATTTT. The whole variable domain, remainder taken from reference TRBV11-2 and TRBJ1-3, is EAGVAQSPRYKIIEKRQSVAFWCNPISGHATLYWYQQILGQGPKLLIQFQNNGVVDDSQLPKDRFSAERLKGVDSTLKIQPAKLEDSAVYLCASSQDGRRDNTIYFGEGSWLTVV.

This clonotype occurred a few times. This chain joins TRBV20-1 and TRBJ1-5; 11 bases agree with TRBD1. The V and J ends lost 3 bases and 7 bases, in that order; junction bases with no gene match: 5. The CDR3 is made up of 14 amino acids. Germline V gene data show CDR1 as DFQATT and CDR2 as SNEGSKA (reference sequence). DNA of the CDR3: TGCAGTGCTAGGGACAGGGGGCTTTGGCAGCCCCAGCATTTT. It encodes CSARDRGLWQPQHF.

The chain's CDR3 is CASSFPGQRGSGNTIYF. The CDR3 DNA is TGTGCCAGCAGCTTCCCGGGACAGAGAGGCTCTGGAAACACCATATATTTT. The chain joins TRBV5-8 to TRBJ1-3, with TRBD1 matching over 7 bases. Unmatched junction bases numbered 8, after V lost 2 bases and J lost 0 bases. The CDR3 is 17 residues long. Germline CDR1 SGHTS, CDR2 YDEGEE.

This chain uses TRBV6-5 with TRBJ2-7; TRBD1 matches at 7 bases. The CDR3 loop spans 16 amino acids. CDR1 MNHEY and CDR2 SVGAGI come from the germline V gene. V was pared by 2 bases and J by 1 base, with 8 bases of the junction left unmatched. The CDR3 spells CASSYPKQGKSYEQYF. The CDR3, as DNA: TGTGCCAGCAGTTACCCTAAACAGGGGAAGTCCTACGAGCAGTACTTC.

The rearrangement uses TRBV19 and TRBJ1-5, with 8 bases fitting TRBD1. V shed 7 bases, J shed 5 bases, and the junction held 16 bases outside the gene matches. Germline CDR1 reads LNHDA; CDR2 reads SQIVND (reference sequence). There are 17 residues in the CDR3. CDR3 bases: TGTGCCAGTACCCCACCTCGACAGGGGATGAGGGATCAGCCCCAGCATTTT. Amino acids: CASTPPRQGMRDQPQHF.

This clonotype was counted a single time. V gene TRBV15 combines with J gene TRBJ2-3; the match to TRBD2 covers 14 bases. The CDR3 spans 15 residues. V dropped 3 bases and J dropped 4; count of bases not matched to a gene: 0. Germline CDR1 and CDR2: LNHNV and YYDKDF (reference sequence). The DNA of the CDR3 is TGTGCCACCAGCAGGGGACTAGCGGGGGCAGATACGCAGTATTTT. Translation: CATSRGLAGADTQYF.

The chain employs TRBV11-2 and TRBJ2-7; 7 bases agree with TRBD2. The germline V gene has CDR1 SGHAT and CDR2 FQNNGV. Unmatched junction bases numbered 19, after V lost 7 bases and J lost 4 bases. The CDR3 consists of 17 residues. CDR3 loop: CASIHTHLLAGVYEQYF. The CDR3, as DNA: TGTGCCAGCATCCACACCCATTTGCTGGCGGGGGTTTACGAGCAGTACTTC.

This chain connects TRBV5-3 to TRBJ1-6; no firm D call. TRBV5-3 falls under the ORF class, with uncertain function. V was pared by 3 bases and J by 5 bases, with 12 bases between. This CDR3 has 15 residues. Here the CDR3 reads CARSYRGRDNSPLHF. As DNA, the CDR3 is TGTGCCAGAAGCTACCGCGGGCGGGATAATTCACCCCTCCACTTT.

This clonotype was detected only a few times. The chain combines TRBV7-8 with TRBJ1-6, with no clear D. This CDR3 comprises 15 residues. Germline V gene lookup returns CDR1 SGHVS and CDR2 FQNEAQ. The V and J ends lost 5 bases and 0 bases respectively, with 8 bases between them. CDR3: CASSVVSSYNSPLHF. CDR3 coding DNA: TGTGCCAGCAGCGTAGTAAGCTCCTATAATTCACCCCTCCACTTT. The full variable domain, its missing parts supplied by reference TRBV7-8 and TRBJ1-6, is GAGVSQSPRYKVAKRGQDVALRCDPISGHVSLFWYQQALGQGPEFLTYFQNEAQLDKSGLPSDRFFAERPEGSVSTLKIQRTQQEDSAVYLCASSVVSSYNSPLHFGNGTRLTVT.

V usage is TRBV6-1 and J usage is TRBJ1-2, with D unresolved. The CDR3 sequence is 13 residues long. V lost 6 bases and J lost 0, with 8 bases in between. CDR1 and CDR2 from the germline V gene are MNHNS and SASEGT. For the CDR3, the DNA is TGTGCCAGCAGCCGCGCTACTAACTATGGCTACACCTTC. It encodes CASSRATNYGYTF.